The clone carrying this TCR beta chain occurred many times. Amplified TCR beta CDR3 regions came from RNA transcripts. HTBI primers were employed in a first-round RT-PCR of the TCR CDR3. Via MiXCR, TCRdb re-called the multiplex PCR reads, giving one row per CDR3 protein. The table lists fewer than 550,000 distinct CDR3 sequences, around 14% of them singletons. V was cut by 8 bases and J by 10 bases, with 17 bases left in between. The V gene's germline CDR1 is SEHNR and CDR2 FQNEAQ (reference sequence). This CDR3 region has 12 residues. This specimen comes from a study of T cells in Graves' hyperthyroidism and ophthalmopathy. Study-level background: Peripheral blood was taken when the disease was first diagnosed, before any treatment began.

Sample: blood. V is TRBV7-9 and J is TRBJ1-2; D perhaps matches TRBD1 (5 bases). The clonotype originates from a young woman with Graves' hyperthyroidism. CDR3 DNA sequence: TGTGCCAGCCCAAACGGCTTCGGACACTACACCTTC. Protein: CASPNGFGHYTF.